This entry lists 7 T cell receptor beta chains sequenced from one sample in a study of regulatory T cells in long-lasting Graves disease. The TCR beta library used iRepertoire HTBI primers with Arm-PCR amplification of CDR3. TCRdb analysed the multiplex PCR reads with MiXCR anew, one entry per CDR3 protein. The sample yields 350,000 to 400,000 distinct CDR3 sequences, 15% to 20% seen once. Time point reported: newly diagnosed GD, antithyroid drugs for less than 3 months. RNA from PBMCs was the source of the TCR library. The same data also went into a second study, on T cells in Graves' hyperthyroidism and ophthalmopathy.

The specimen comprised peripheral blood mononuclear cells (PBMCs), sampled at new diagnosis, from a patient treated with antithyroid drugs. The receptors stem from a woman aged 18-30 years with Graves disease.

This clonotype was observed many times. The rearrangement links TRBV6-1 to TRBJ2-7, with 7 nucleotides matching TRBD1. This CDR3 is 16 amino acids long. CDR1 and CDR2 (germline): MNHNS, SASEGT. J lost 0 bases, V lost 5 bases, and 10 bases had no gene match. CDR3 sequence: CASSKEIGDSSYEQYF. CDR3 nucleotides: TGTGCCAGCAGTAAAGAAATTGGGGACAGCTCCTACGAGCAGTACTTC.

The rearrangement joins TRBV14 to TRBJ2-1; 8 bases agree with TRBD2. CDR1 is SGHDN and CDR2 is FVKESK in the germline V gene. The CDR3 covers 17 residues. Trimming cost V 0 bases and J 3 bases; bases outside gene matches: 7. CDR3 loop: CASSQDSSGGVYNEQFF. The CDR3 DNA reads TGTGCCAGCAGCCAAGATTCCAGCGGGGGTGTCTACAATGAGCAGTTCTTC.

This clonotype has ten or more counts. This sequence joins TRBV7-3 and TRBJ2-1; TRBD1 matches 8 bases. This CDR3 spans 17 amino acids. V dropped 5 bases and J dropped 4; count of bases not matched to a gene: 13. Germline V lookup: CDR1 SGHTA, CDR2 FQGTGA. CDR3 sequence: CASSPAPGGLGYNEQFF. The DNA of the CDR3 is TGTGCCAGCAGCCCCGCACCAGGGGGCCTTGGTTACAATGAGCAGTTCTTC.

This clonotype was seen many times. In nucleotides, the CDR3 is TGTGCCTGGAGTGGACCGGGACAGGGTAGCGAGCAGTACTTC. This encodes CAWSGPGQGSEQYF. The V and J genes are TRBV30 and TRBJ2-7; 9 bases match TRBD1. Germline trimming cut 1 base from V and 6 bases from J; bases unmatched to any gene: 7. From germline, CDR1 is GTSNPN and CDR2 SVGIG (reference sequence). The CDR3 runs to 14 residues.

Ten or more counts support this clonotype. The chain combines TRBV15 with TRBJ1-4, with D perhaps matching TRBD1 (5 bases). The CDR3 sequence is 15 residues long. Trimming removed 3 bases from V and 7 bases from J, with 15 bases in between. Germline loops: CDR1 LNHNV, CDR2 YYDKDF (reference sequence). The CDR3 sequence: CATSRDGTVGEKLFF. CDR3 in DNA: TGTGCCACCAGCAGGGACGGGACGGTGGGTGAAAAACTGTTTTTT.

J is TRBJ2-7 and V is TRBV28, with 7 bases identical to TRBD1. The CDR3 runs to 14 residues. With V trimmed by 7 bases and J by 1 base, 7 bases remained unmatched. Germline CDR1 MDHEN, CDR2 SYDVKM. The CDR3 DNA is TGTGCCAGCAACAAGGACAGGCTGTCCTACGAGCAGTACTTC. It codes for CASNKDRLSYEQYF.

This chain connects TRBV7-8 to TRBJ1-2; D may be TRBD1 (6 bases). The germline CDR1 and CDR2 sequences are SGHVS and FQNEAQ. The CDR3 spans 18 residues. Between the trimmed V and J ends, which lost 3 bases and 4 bases, there was a span of 24 bases. CDR3 DNA sequence: TGTGCCAGCAGCTTTTCTCTCTTCTGGGACATAAAAAGCTATGGCTACACCTTC. Amino acids: CASSFSLFWDIKSYGYTF.